The 22 T cell receptor beta chains reported below all come from one sample, sequenced in a study of T cells in Graves' hyperthyroidism and ophthalmopathy. RNA transcripts were the template for amplifying TCR beta CDR3 regions. HTBI primers were the set used in a first-round RT-PCR of the TCR CDR3. TCRdb used MiXCR to reprocess the multiplex PCR reads, holding one entry per CDR3 protein. The sample lists about 840,000 distinct CDR3 sequences, 35% to 45% occurring once. Sequencing used blood. These receptors came from a man aged 18 to 30 with Graves' hyperthyroidism.

V is TRBV12-3 or TRBV12-4 and J is TRBJ2-2; 11 bases map to TRBD1. V trimming: 6 bases; J trimming: 6 bases; junction bases outside the gene matches: 9. CDR3 length: 16 amino acids. The CDR3 spells CASSSGTGGLPGELFF. The CDR3 DNA is TGTGCCAGCAGCTCTGGGACAGGGGGACTTCCCGGGGAGCTGTTTTTT.

Ten or more counts support this clonotype. V gene TRBV25-1 combines with J gene TRBJ2-7; 12 positions agree with TRBD1. V dropped 4 bases and J dropped 3; count of bases not matched to a gene: 4. This CDR3 has 15 amino acids. CDR1 is MGHDK, CDR2 SYGVNS, per germline. The CDR3 protein is CASSGRDRGLYEQYF. The CDR3 DNA follows: TGTGCCAGCAGTGGCCGGGACAGGGGGCTCTACGAGCAGTACTTC.

V and J are TRBV19 and TRBJ2-7; 7 bases agree with TRBD2. V shed 5 bases, J shed 1 base, and the junction held 8 bases outside the gene matches. In germline, CDR1 is LNHDA, CDR2 SQIVND (reference sequence). The CDR3 is 15 amino acids. The CDR3 region is CASSSAGVSSYEQYF. In DNA form, the CDR3 reads TGTGCCAGTAGTTCTGCGGGAGTTAGTTCCTACGAGCAGTACTTC.

The CDR3 DNA follows: TGTGCCAGCAGTTTTCTAGGGACTGAGTCCTACGAGCAGTACTTC. Translated: CASSFLGTESYEQYF. The V gene is TRBV12-3 or TRBV12-4, the J gene TRBJ2-7; D may be TRBD2 (6 bases). The CDR3 has 15 amino acids. V lost 3 bases and J 1 base, leaving 13 bases between the germline ends.

The chain couples TRBV19 to TRBJ1-1; 8 bases line up with TRBD1. Germline V gives CDR1 LNHDA, CDR2 SQIVND (reference sequence). J was trimmed by 5 bases and V by 5 bases; bases with no gene match: 19. CDR3 length equals 18 residues. The CDR3 spells CASSFLGDRIIPGTEAFF. The CDR3 nucleotides read TGTGCCAGTAGTTTCCTTGGGGACAGGATAATCCCAGGGACTGAAGCTTTCTTT.

In this sample, this clonotype turned up many times. The chain uses TRBV9 and TRBJ1-1; D gene unclear. Trimming took 2 bases from V and 3 from J, leaving 11 bases between them. CDR1 and CDR2 (germline): SGDLS, YYNGEE. The CDR3 sequence is 14 residues long. The CDR3 region has the DNA TGTGCCAGCAGCGTGGGCGGTGGGGACACTGAAGCTTTCTTT. This codes for CASSVGGGDTEAFF.

V usage is TRBV7-9 and J usage is TRBJ1-1; 7 bases are a match to TRBD1. Germline CDR1 SEHNR, CDR2 FQNEAQ (reference sequence). V trimming: 4 bases; J trimming: 0 bases; junction bases outside the gene matches: 2. The CDR3 is made up of 14 amino acids. The CDR3 is CASSYRGVNTEAFF. The DNA of the CDR3 is TGTGCCAGCAGCTACAGGGGCGTGAACACTGAAGCTTTCTTT.

The chain employs TRBV5-1 and TRBJ1-3, with 9 bases matching TRBD1. V was pared by 4 bases and J by 0 bases, with 5 bases of the junction left unmatched. The CDR3 spans 16 residues. Germline-derived CDR1 and CDR2 are SGHRS and YFSETQ. The CDR3 spells CASSQVDRGSGNTIYF. The CDR3 coding sequence is TGCGCCAGCAGCCAAGTGGACAGGGGCTCTGGAAACACCATATATTTT.

For the CDR3, the DNA is TGTGCCAGCAGTTTATCAGGGAGCGCCTGGAATGGCTACACCTTC. Encoded protein: CASSLSGSAWNGYTF. The rearrangement joins TRBV27 to TRBJ1-2; D gene unclear. The germline CDR1 and CDR2 sequences are MNHEY and SMNVEV (reference sequence). The CDR3 is 15 amino acids. Trimming took 0 bases from V and 6 from J, leaving 14 bases between them.

The rearrangement uses TRBV11-2 and TRBJ1-6, with TRBD1 matching 9 bases. V lost 5 bases to trimming and J lost 7 bases; unmatched junction nucleotides: 6. The CDR3 covers 15 residues. CDR1 is SGHAT, CDR2 FQNNGV, per germline. The DNA for the CDR3 is TGTGCCAGCAGCCTAAGGGACAGGGTGAATTCACCCCTCCACTTT. Amino acid sequence: CASSLRDRVNSPLHF.

This chain connects TRBV29-1 to TRBJ2-7; D perhaps matches TRBD1 (7 bases). Germline CDR1 is SQVTM and CDR2 is ANQGSEA. Trimming removed 5 bases at V and 1 base at J, with 15 bases between. The length of the CDR3 is 14 residues. This CDR3 is CSVQGGEMSYEQYF. The CDR3 DNA is TGCAGCGTTCAGGGGGGCGAAATGTCCTACGAGCAGTACTTC.

The chain carries TRBV6-5 and TRBJ2-3; D not resolved. Looked up from germline, CDR1 is MNHEY and CDR2 is SVGAGI. V lost 2 bases, J lost 1 base, and 7 bases lay in between. The CDR3 sequence is 14 residues long. The DNA for the CDR3 is TGTGCCAGCAGTTACGAAGGCCGCACAGATACGCAGTATTTT. It is translated as CASSYEGRTDTQYF.

This clonotype was seen a handful of times. The chain links TRBV12-3 or TRBV12-4 to TRBJ1-2; 7 nucleotides line up with TRBD1. Trimming at V came to 1 base and at J to 7 bases, leaving 6 bases not matched to a gene. The CDR3 sequence is 14 residues long. CDR3 nucleotide sequence: TGTGCCAGCAGTTTAGTCGACAGGGTACGTGGCTACACCTTC. It specifies CASSLVDRVRGYTF.

This chain uses TRBV25-1 with TRBJ1-5; D gene ambiguous. In germline, CDR1 is MGHDK, CDR2 SYGVNS. The V gene lost 8 bases and the J gene lost 4 bases, with 6 bases spanning the gap. The CDR3 has 11 residues. This CDR3 is CASELNQPQHF. The CDR3 DNA reads TGTGCCAGCGAACTGAATCAGCCCCAGCATTTT.

This clonotype has a handful of counts. This chain joins TRBV19 and TRBJ1-4; 7 bases fit TRBD1. CDR1 and CDR2 from the germline V gene are LNHDA and SQIVND (reference sequence). V lost 7 bases to trimming and J lost 0 bases; unmatched junction nucleotides: 8. CDR3 length: 16 residues. The CDR3 bases are TGTGCCAGTAACGCCCGGGACAGCGCAACTAATGAAAAACTGTTTTTT. Encoded protein: CASNARDSATNEKLFF.

Comments on this clonotype: Since a much larger clone is just one base distant, this may be a read error. This chain links TRBV10-2 with TRBJ1-1, with D perhaps matching TRBD1 (6 bases). Germline CDR1 WSHSY, CDR2 SAAADI. This CDR3 spans 12 amino acids. This chain's CDR3 is CASSSWDTEASF. The CDR3 DNA reads as TGTGCCAGCAGCAGTTGGGACACTGAAGCTTCCTTT.

V is TRBV28 and J is TRBJ2-7, with a weak D call TRBD2 (6 bases). CDR1 and CDR2 (germline): MDHEN, SYDVKM. Trimming stripped 7 bases from V and 5 bases from J, with 15 bases between. This CDR3 is built from 13 residues. CDR3 loop: CASTPWGGNEQYF. In nucleotides, the CDR3 is TGTGCCAGCACCCCTTGGGGAGGCAACGAGCAGTACTTC.

This clonotype was recorded a few times. The chain uses TRBV5-1 and TRBJ1-3; D is uncertain. The length of the CDR3 is 14 residues. CDR1 and CDR2 from the germline V gene are SGHRS and YFSETQ. The germline V and J ends were trimmed by 2 bases and 5 bases, with 11 bases remaining between them. The CDR3 DNA is TGCGCCAGCAGCTTTGAGGACGGGCGAAACACCATATATTTT. Translated: CASSFEDGRNTIYF.

The DNA for the CDR3 is TGTGCCAGTAAGGACCCCGGCAGGGAGACCCAGTACTTC. It specifies CASKDPGRETQYF. The chain employs TRBV19 and TRBJ2-5; D ambiguous. This CDR3 is built from 13 residues. Trimming shortened V by 7 bases and J by 5 bases, and 14 bases separated the two germline ends. Per germline, CDR1 LNHDA and CDR2 SQIVND (reference sequence).

This clonotype has a handful of counts. This chain uses TRBV7-3 with TRBJ1-2; no definite D call. V dropped 5 bases and J dropped 3 bases, with 13 bases sitting between them. From germline, CDR1 is SGHTA and CDR2 FQGTGA. This CDR3 has 14 residues. The CDR3 region is CASSQDPLYYGYTF. The CDR3 DNA sequence: TGTGCCAGCAGCCAAGACCCCCTTTACTATGGCTACACCTTC.

The V and J genes are TRBV5-1 and TRBJ2-7, with D possibly TRBD1 on 6 matching bases. CDR1 is SGHRS and CDR2 is YFSETQ in the germline V gene. This CDR3 region has 15 residues. Trimming pared 4 bases from V and 3 bases from J, leaving 17 bases between. The CDR3 nucleotides read TGCGCCAGCAGCCAAGCGGAGACAGGAGACTACGAGCAGTACTTC. Its translation is CASSQAETGDYEQYF. The entire variable domain, with the rest obtained from reference TRBV5-1 and TRBJ2-7, is as follows: KAGVTQTPRYLIKTRGQQVTLSCSPISGHRSVSWYQQTPGQGLQFLFEYFSETQRNKGNFPGRFSGRQFSNSRSEMNVSTLELGDSALYLCASSQAETGDYEQYFGPGTRLTVT.

The rearrangement joins TRBV19 to TRBJ1-1; no firm D call. CDR1 and CDR2 (germline): LNHDA, SQIVND (reference sequence). The CDR3 runs to 11 residues. V shed 4 bases and J shed 6 bases, with 6 bases lying between them. CDR3 coding DNA: TGTGCCAGTAGTAGCAGTCCTGAAGCTTTCTTT. It specifies CASSSSPEAFF.